The rows below give T cell receptor beta chains drawn from one sample of a study of T cells in tuberculosis. The repertoire was sequenced with immunoSEQ multiplex PCR; TCRdb's copy has only in-frame clones and lacks some. The sample contains over 25,000 clones, about 91% of which appear only once. This specimen was PBMCs, taken at tuberculosis diagnosis. Receptors originate from an adult with tuberculosis. Some clones in this sample may be carry-over from other donors' samples. Each CDR3 is given with its conserved first and last residue. A D gene is named only where the DNA matches it firmly. Clone size appears in some rows only: once, few, many, or a class for an expanded clone.

j_call	d_call	v_call	clone_size	cdr3_aa	cdr3_nt
TRBJ2-7	NA	TRBV5-8	NA	CASSVQSGVYEQYF	TGTGCCAGCAGCGTCCAGTCCGGGGTCTACGAGCAGTACTTC
TRBJ1-6	TRBD1	TRBV6-1	NA	CASRTGTGVSPLHF	TGTGCCAGCAGGACAGGGACAGGGGTCTCACCCCTCCACTTT
TRBJ2-2	NA	TRBV6-5	NA	CASSYSGLNTGELFF	TGTGCCAGCAGTTACTCGGGGCTGAACACCGGGGAGCTGTTTTTT
TRBJ1-5	NA	TRBV5-1	NA	CASSLEGQNNQPQHF	TGCGCCAGCAGCTTGGAAGGACAGAACAATCAGCCCCAGCATTTT
TRBJ2-1	TRBD2	TRBV25-1	NA	CASSSIAGGARNEQFF	TGTGCCAGCAGTTCTATAGCGGGGGGGGCTAGAAATGAGCAGTTCTTC
TRBJ1-2	NA	TRBV7-8	NA	CASSLARGSSANYGYTF	TGTGCCAGCAGCTTGGCCCGGGGTTCCTCAGCTAACTATGGCTACACCTTC
TRBJ2-6	NA	TRBV2	NA	CASSELEGSYSGANVLTF	TGTGCCAGCAGTGAATTGGAGGGGTCCTACTCTGGGGCCAACGTCCTGACTTTC
TRBJ1-2	TRBD1	TRBV10-3	NA	CAISEGTGGNYGYTF	TGTGCCATCAGTGAGGGGACAGGAGGGAACTATGGCTACACCTTC
TRBJ1-2	NA	TRBV27	NA	CASSLSPGGYGYTF	TGTGCCAGCAGTTTATCGCCGGGGGGCTATGGCTACACCTTC
TRBJ1-2	TRBD1	TRBV6-5	NA	CASSYRDRGGGYTF	TGTGCCAGCAGTTACCGAGACAGGGGCGGGGGCTACACCTTC
TRBJ2-2	TRBD2	TRBV2	NA	CASSEERGNTGELFF	TGTGCCAGCAGTGAGGAGCGGGGGAACACCGGGGAGCTGTTTTTT
TRBJ2-1	TRBD2	TRBV9	NA	CASSGGPSEAGERYNEQFF	TGTGCCAGCAGCGGAGGCCCCTCCGAAGCGGGGGAGAGGTACAATGAGCAGTTCTTC
TRBJ2-7	TRBD2	TRBV7-9	NA	CASLPSGGSSYEQYF	TGTGCCAGCTTGCCTAGCGGGGGTAGCTCCTACGAGCAGTACTTC
TRBJ1-4	NA	TRBV30	NA	CAWNFGPSGEKLFF	TGTGCCTGGAATTTTGGCCCCTCGGGTGAAAAACTGTTTTTT
TRBJ1-3	NA	TRBV12-5	NA	CASGFTETRKSGNTIYF	TGTGCTAGTGGTTTCACAGAGACCAGAAAATCTGGAAACACCATATATTTT
TRBJ2-7	TRBD2	TRBV10-2	NA	CASRGLARPYEQYF	TGCGCCAGCAGAGGACTAGCTAGACCCTACGAGCAGTACTTC
TRBJ2-7	NA	TRBV11-2	NA	CASSRPSFLPYEQYF	TGTGCCAGCAGCCGTCCGTCGTTTCTCCCCTACGAGCAGTACTTC
TRBJ1-2	NA	TRBV29-1	NA	CSVNRESYGYTF	TGCAGCGTGAACAGGGAGTCCTATGGCTACACCTTC
TRBJ1-1	NA	TRBV5-1	NA	CAWLSRGRVTEAFF	TGCGCCTGGCTGAGTAGGGGGAGAGTCACTGAAGCTTTCTTT
TRBJ2-7	NA	TRBV11-2	NA	CASSQGGYEQYF	TGTGCCAGCAGCCAAGGGGGCTACGAGCAGTACTTC
TRBJ2-1	NA	TRBV18	NA	CASSPGRGEDNEQFF	TGTGCCAGCTCACCTGGCAGGGGGGAGGACAATGAGCAGTTCTTC
TRBJ2-1	TRBD1	TRBV7-2	NA	CASSSDRGNYNEQFF	TGTGCCAGCAGCTCGGACAGGGGTAACTACAATGAGCAGTTCTTC
TRBJ2-1	NA	TRBV11-2	NA	CASMAGYSNEQFF	TGTGCCAGCATGGCGGGTTATTCGAATGAGCAGTTCTTC
TRBJ1-1	TRBD1	TRBV7-9	few	CASSLDPPRGYGGAFF	TGTGCCAGCAGCTTAGATCCCCCCAGGGGGTACGGAGGAGCTTTCTTT
TRBJ2-3	NA	TRBV6-5	NA	CASSHSYADTQYF	TGTGCCAGCAGTCACAGTTATGCAGATACGCAGTATTTT
TRBJ1-2	NA	TRBV18	once	CASSQSKGAPNYGYTF	TGTGCCAGCTCACAGTCTAAAGGGGCACCTAACTATGGCTACACCTTC
TRBJ1-6	TRBD1	TRBV18	NA	CASSPRGDRGAYNSPLHF	TGTGCCAGCTCACCTCGTGGGGACAGGGGAGCCTATAATTCACCCCTCCACTTT
TRBJ2-7	TRBD2	TRBV6-5	NA	CASSYSGASGAYEQYF	TGTGCCAGCAGTTACTCGGGCGCTAGCGGAGCTTACGAGCAGTACTTC
TRBJ1-2	NA	TRBV29-1	NA	CSVFGQDYGYTF	TGCAGCGTTTTCGGTCAAGACTATGGCTACACCTTC
TRBJ1-1	NA	TRBV5-1	once	CASSPGGANTEAFF	TGCGCCAGCAGCCCGGGGGGGGCCAACACTGAAGCTTTCTTT
TRBJ2-1	TRBD2	TRBV2	NA	CASTPRLAGSSYNEQFF	TGTGCCAGCACTCCCAGACTAGCGGGCAGCTCCTACAATGAGCAGTTCTTC
TRBJ1-1	TRBD1	TRBV29-1	NA	CSARQGSSWTEAFF	TGCAGCGCCAGACAGGGAAGTAGTTGGACTGAAGCTTTCTTT
TRBJ2-4	TRBD2	TRBV11-2	NA	CATRTSGGKVAKNIQYF	TGTGCCACAAGGACTAGCGGGGGGAAGGTAGCCAAAAACATTCAGTACTTC
TRBJ2-7	TRBD2	TRBV7-6	NA	CASSFNEREGSYEQYF	TGTGCCAGCAGCTTTAACGAGCGGGAGGGCTCCTACGAGCAGTACTTC
TRBJ2-3	NA	TRBV5-1	NA	CASGVQEIHTEVTDTQYF	TGCGCCAGCGGCGTACAGGAAATACATACCGAGGTCACAGATACGCAGTATTTT
TRBJ1-2	NA	TRBV21-1	NA	CASSKGGRTLWYGYTF	TGTGCCAGCAGCAAAGGTGGCAGAACACTATGGTATGGCTACACCTTC
TRBJ2-4	TRBD2	TRBV6-6	NA	CATHGRGGSKNIQYF	TGTGCCACCCATGGCCGGGGGGGATCCAAAAACATTCAGTACTTC
TRBJ2-7	TRBD1	TRBV11-2	NA	CASSLGQGAYEQYF	TGTGCCAGCAGCTTAGGGCAGGGGGCGTACGAGCAGTACTTC
TRBJ1-2	NA	TRBV5-1	NA	CASSSQPNTIQDYTF	TGCGCCAGCAGCTCCCAACCCAACACAATACAGGATTACACCTTC